Here is one T cell receptor (beta chain) with its context. The sample comes from a study of blood T cell repertoires in COVID-19. Across the whole study: Material from acute and convalescent COVID-19 was sourced from the United States, Italy and Spain.

The CDR3 has 15 residues. V lost 2 bases and J 6 bases, leaving 17 bases between the germline ends. Germline V gene data show CDR1 as KGHSH and CDR2 as LQKENI. Those who participated ranged in age from 18 to 89 years and resided in about two dozen US areas. Cohort 3 donors were reported recovered after two negative PCRs, clearance, or symptom resolution. How the authors handled the data: How many nucleated cells were present was estimated from reference gene primer amplification. Measured with immunoSEQ multiplex PCR; TCRdb has only the in-frame clones, and not every one. V, J and clone size were drawn from that table, and D and trimming were deduced from the DNA. In the table there are 150,000 to 200,000 clones, around four fifths of which are singletons.

The specimen sequenced was PBMCs or T cells enriched from blood (not recorded which). The V and J genes are TRBV18 and TRBJ2-7; no clear D. The TCR originated in a woman aged 45-60 years who had recovered from COVID-19. The CDR3 coding sequence is TGTGCCAGCTCACCAAGACCCCTCGGGTCATCCGAGCAGTACTTC. Protein: CASSPRPLGSSEQYF.